The 10 T cell receptor beta chains below come from one sample, sequenced in a study of vaccination and CD4 T cells after COVID-19. No antigen is known for these receptors. Once obtained from cultured CD4+ T cells, the DNA was sequenced using the Oncomine TCR Beta short-read assay. MiXCR, applied by TCRdb to the PCR reads, yields one record per CDR3 protein. The data show 12,000 or so distinct CDR3 sequences, around 80% seen once. Treatment described: approximately nine-day PBMC culture with coronavirus spike peptide pools or control peptides (ViraFEST assay). Sequencing was carried out using CD4+ T cells from blood, cultured in vitro. The receptors stem from a human donor who had recovered from COVID-19.

This sequence joins TRBV7-9 and TRBJ2-5; TRBD2 might be the D (5 bases). Trimming shortened V by 0 bases and J by 3 bases, and 8 bases separated the two germline ends. CDR1 and CDR2 (germline): SEHNR, FQNEAQ (reference sequence). There are 14 residues in the CDR3. The CDR3 region is CASSLASTKETQYF. CDR3 bases: TGTGCCAGCAGCTTAGCGTCGACTAAAGAGACCCAGTACTTC.

This chain connects TRBV27 to TRBJ1-3, with D possibly being TRBD1 (5 bases). The germline V gene has CDR1 MNHEY and CDR2 SMNVEV (reference sequence). The CDR3 is made up of 16 amino acids. V lost 4 bases and J 0 bases, leaving 13 bases between the germline ends. The chain's CDR3 is CASSSSDSPSGNTIYF. The CDR3 nucleotides are TGTGCCAGCAGTTCCTCCGACAGTCCCTCTGGAAACACCATATATTTT.

The rearrangement joins TRBV21-1 to TRBJ2-7; the DNA was not compared with TRBD2, the D call given in the table. TRBV21-1 is a recognized pseudogene. This CDR3 contains 16 residues. The CDR3 protein is CASSKVRGPSSYEQYF. For the CDR3, the DNA is TGTGCCAGCAGCAAAGTCAGAGGGCCGAGCTCCTACGAGCAGTACTTC.

The chain carries TRBV20-1 and TRBJ1-6, with 9 bases lining up with TRBD1. Unmatched junction bases numbered 5, after V lost 0 bases and J lost 11 bases. The CDR3 totals 14 residues. The germline gives CDR1 DFQATT, CDR2 SNEGSKA (reference sequence). In DNA, the CDR3 is TGCAGTGCTAGAGATAAGGGACAGGGTCCACCCCTCCACTTT. Translating it yields CSARDKGQGPPLHF.

The V call is TRBV6-1, the J call TRBJ2-1, with D uncertain. The CDR3 runs 13 residues. V dropped 0 bases and J dropped 5 bases, with 5 bases sitting between them. The germline V gene encodes CDR1 MNHNS and CDR2 SASEGT. The CDR3, as DNA: TGTGCCAGCAGTGAAGCCCCGAACAATGAGCAGTTCTTC. Amino acids: CASSEAPNNEQFF.

This sequence joins TRBV6-5 and TRBJ2-7; D tentatively fits TRBD1 or TRBD2 (6 bases each). This CDR3 spans 14 amino acids. V dropped 1 base and J dropped 3 bases, with 10 bases sitting between them. Germline CDR1 is MNHEY and CDR2 is SVGAGI. CDR3 loop: CASSYWGARYEQYF. CDR3 in DNA: TGTGCCAGCAGTTACTGGGGGGCTCGCTACGAGCAGTACTTC.

The gene calls are TRBV5-1 and TRBJ2-5; 9 positions match TRBD1. The CDR3 length is 14 residues. CDR1 and CDR2 from the germline V gene are SGHRS and YFSETQ. V gave up 3 bases and J gave up 4 bases; unmatched junction bases: 4. The CDR3 DNA sequence: TGCGCCAGCAGCTCGGGGACAGGGAGAGAGACCCAGTACTTC. Translated: CASSSGTGRETQYF.

This chain connects TRBV20-1 to TRBJ1-1; 7 bases fit TRBD1. The ends lost 2 bases at V and 6 bases at J; junction bases unmatched: 3. Germline loops: CDR1 DFQATT, CDR2 SNEGSKA (reference sequence). The CDR3 length is 12 residues. The CDR3 DNA follows: TGCAGTGCTAGACAGGGGGTCGCTGAAGCTTTCTTT. This codes for CSARQGVAEAFF.

The chain couples TRBV6-1 to TRBJ1-5; perhaps TRBD1 as D (5 bases). V lost 5 bases and J 1 base, leaving 15 bases between the germline ends. The CDR3 has 16 amino acids. Per the germline V gene, CDR1 is MNHNS and CDR2 is SASEGT. CDR3 region: CASSPGRTRSNQPQHF. Written as DNA, the CDR3 is TGTGCCAGCAGTCCAGGGCGGACTAGGAGCAATCAGCCCCAGCATTTT.

The rearrangement links TRBV7-2 to TRBJ2-1; D not resolved. CDR3 length equals 14 residues. Trimming cost V 5 bases and J 10 bases, with 18 bases left between them. Germline V gene data show CDR1 as SGHTA and CDR2 as FQGNSA. Here the CDR3 DNA reads TGTGCCAGCAGCCCACTCCTAATAGTGCGCGAGCAGTTCTTC. It codes for CASSPLLIVREQFF.